This T cell receptor beta chain stems from a study of T cell repertoires in cytomegalovirus infection. As for the study in general: Matching HLA type, along with CMV infection, was indicated by public TCR beta signatures. Study-wide results and caveats: Carriers of CMV plus the relevant HLA were identified by cumulative public TCR beta family frequency.

TCRdb called the reads again in MiXCR, with one record for every CDR3 protein. The sample includes 830,000 or so distinct CDR3 sequences, about 33% of them seen just once. This clonotype was found a few times. Its cognate antigen is unknown. V was clipped by 1 base and J by 10 bases, with 13 bases between them. The CDR3 sequence is 13 residues long. Germline lookup yields CDR1 MGHRA and CDR2 YSYEKL. This material consisted of cultured CD8+ T cells from PBMCs, taken from culture after CMV antigen stimulation. The genes are TRBV4-1 and TRBJ1-2, with a tentative D call TRBD1 (6 bases). The sequence came from a human donor in good health (CMV status not recorded). Some clones in this sample may be carry-over from other donors' samples. The CDR3 is CASSQAGEVVYTF. The CDR3, as DNA: TGCGCCAGCAGCCAAGCAGGGGAGGTTGTCTACACCTTC.